This T cell receptor beta chain came from a study of blood T cell repertoires in COVID-19. The protocol was immunoSEQ multiplex PCR, while the TCRdb copy is restricted to in-frame clones and leaves out a portion. This sample has approximately 91,000 clones, with 76% found just once. Germline values: CDR1 SGHNT, CDR2 YYREEE (reference sequence). The CDR3 length is 16 residues. V was pared by 3 bases and J by 10 bases, with 13 bases of the junction left unmatched. Source material: peripheral blood. The sequence derives from a man aged 70 or older with acute or convalescent COVID-19. V usage is TRBV5-4 and J usage is TRBJ2-2, with 9 bases fitting TRBD2. The CDR3: CASSSTQGLAHKELFF. The CDR3 DNA reads TGTGCCAGCAGCTCCACCCAGGGACTAGCTCACAAGGAGCTGTTTTTT.